This TCR beta chain was found in a study of OX40 agonist ivuxolimab in advanced cancers. The CDR3 loop spans 14 amino acids. Germline CDR1 MNHEY, CDR2 SVGAGI. The V and J ends lost 0 bases and 5 bases respectively, with 10 bases between them. Assay: immunoSEQ multiplex PCR; the TCRdb copy retains only in-frame clones and omits some. The profile shows roughly 75,000 clones, about 86% of them singletons. Here the sequenced sample was CD4+ or CD8+ T cells sorted from blood, taken in a trial of the OX40 agonist ivuxolimab. The TCR originated in an adult with an advanced solid tumor such as melanoma, head and neck, liver or kidney cancer. The chain combines TRBV6-5 with TRBJ1-1; D gene unclear. The CDR3 loop is CASSYSIGVTEAFF. In nucleotides, the CDR3 is TGTGCCAGCAGTTACTCAATAGGAGTTACTGAAGCTTTCTTT.